Listed below are T cell receptor beta chains from one sample, sequenced in a study of cytomegalovirus exposure and HLA in healthy donors. Repertoires were generated with immunoSEQ multiplex PCR, while TCRdb's copy carries only in-frame clones and drops some. This sample has some 100,000 clones, with 65% to 90% found just once. What was sequenced was PBMCs. All receptors derive from a woman aged 18-29 years in good health and CMV-seronegative. Both conserved end residues are part of each CDR3. The D gene is left open where the match is weak. Clone size is given for some rows only: seen once, a few or many times, or a class if the clone is expanded.

once,TRBV14,TRBJ2-1,TRBD2,TGTGCCAGCAGCCAAGACCAGGGACTAGGATTAAAGTTCTTC,CASSQDQGLGLKFF
.,TRBV6-5,TRBJ2-7,TRBD1,TGTGCCAGCAATTTGAGGACAGGGGGCCACGAGCAGTACTTC,CASNLRTGGHEQYF
.,TRBV7-9,TRBJ2-3,.,TGTGCCAGCAGCCCCACTTTGAGCACAGATACGCAGTATTTT,CASSPTLSTDTQYF
.,TRBV6-5,TRBJ1-4,TRBD1,TGTGCCAGCAGGGTCGGACAGGGTGAGGTCGAAAAACTGTTTTTT,CASRVGQGEVEKLFF
.,TRBV6-1,TRBJ1-1,.,TGTGCCAGCAGTGAAGATCCCCACAGGGTTCGGGCTTTCTTT,CASSEDPHRVRAFF
.,TRBV28,TRBJ2-1,TRBD2,TGTGCCAGCAGTTTATTGGGCGGCGGGGGGGCTTACAATGAGCAGTTCTTC,CASSLLGGGGAYNEQFF
.,TRBV5-4,TRBJ2-7,.,TGTGCCAGCAGCTACAAGGGGGGGTATACCGAGCAGTACTTC,CASSYKGGYTEQYF
.,TRBV7-9,TRBJ2-7,.,TGTTCCAGCAGCTTATCGGGCTACGAGCAGTACTTC,CSSSLSGYEQYF
.,TRBV7-9,TRBJ1-1,TRBD1,TGTTCCAGCAGCATCCGACAGGGGGGGAACACTGAAGCTTTCTTT,CSSSIRQGGNTEAFF
.,TRBV5-1,TRBJ2-5,TRBD1,TGCGCCAGCAGCTTCAAGGGGGCCCCTCCTACGGAGCAGTACTTC,CASSFKGAPPTEQYF
.,TRBV27,TRBJ2-2,.,TGTGCCAGCAGGGGGGGGCTAGCGGCCAACACCGGGGAGCTGTTTTTT,CASRGGLAANTGELFF
.,TRBV9,TRBJ2-1,.,TGTGCCAGCAGCGTAGGAAATAGAGGGTATGAGCAGTTCTTC,CASSVGNRGYEQFF
once,TRBV7-9,TRBJ1-1,TRBD1,TGTGCCAGCAGCCAAGCCCCGGGACAGGGGGCCGGTGAAGCTTTCTTT,CASSQAPGQGAGEAFF
few,TRBV6-4,TRBJ1-2,TRBD1,TGTGCCAGCAGCCCCGGACAGGGGGCCGATGGCTACACCTTC,CASSPGQGADGYTF
.,TRBV21-1,TRBJ1-3,.,TGTGCCAGCACCAGGGTGACAAAAGGAAACACCATATATTTT,CASTRVTKGNTIYF
.,TRBV19,TRBJ2-5,.,TGTGCCAGTAGTATAGGGCCAGGGGGGAGAGGAGAGACCCAGTACTTC,CASSIGPGGRGETQYF
.,TRBV6-1,TRBJ2-5,TRBD1,TGTGCCAGCAGGCTCACAGGGGCCGGGGAGACCCAGTACTTC,CASRLTGAGETQYF
.,TRBV29-1,TRBJ1-5,.,TGCAGCGTTGGGACAGTCAAGAATCAGCCCCAGCATTTT,CSVGTVKNQPQHF
.,TRBV5-6,TRBJ2-3,TRBD1,TGTGCCAGCAGCTTGGCGCGACAGGGGGCGATGTCAGATACGCAGTATTTT,CASSLARQGAMSDTQYF
.,TRBV7-2,TRBJ1-6,.,TGTGCCAGCAGCTTAGACACTAATTCACCCCTCCACTTT,CASSLDTNSPLHF
.,TRBV27,TRBJ2-7,TRBD1,TGTGCCAGCAGTGCGAGGACAGGGTTAATTTCCCACGAGCAGTACTTC,CASSARTGLISHEQYF
.,TRBV6-5,TRBJ2-7,.,TGTGCCACCGGGGAAGCGGCGACCTACGAGCAGTACTTC,CATGEAATYEQYF
.,TRBV2,TRBJ1-1,.,TGTGCCAGCAGGGTTCAGGGGAACACTGAAGCTTTCTTT,CASRVQGNTEAFF
.,TRBV5-5,TRBJ1-1,.,TGTGCCAGCAGCCTGGGGGGGGGCCAGTACACTGAAGCTTTCTTT,CASSLGGGQYTEAFF
.,TRBV28,TRBJ2-3,TRBD2,TGTGCCAGCACCCGACGGGTAGCGGGAGGGCCTCAACTGTATTTT,CASTRRVAGGPQLYF
.,TRBV4-3,TRBJ2-6,TRBD1,TGCGCCAGCAGCCAAGGGGACAGGGGGACTGGGGCCAACGTCCTGACTTTC,CASSQGDRGTGANVLTF
.,TRBV27,TRBJ2-4,TRBD2,TGTGCCAGCAGTAGGCTAGCGGGTAAAAACATTCAGTACTTC,CASSRLAGKNIQYF
.,TRBV7-9,TRBJ1-6,TRBD1,TGTGCCAGCAGCGATGGACAGGGTAGAGCACCCCTCCACTTT,CASSDGQGRAPLHF
.,TRBV19,TRBJ1-5,.,TGTGCCAGTAGTATCAGGGGAAGCAATCAGCCCCAGCATTTT,CASSIRGSNQPQHF
.,TRBV4-1,TRBJ2-3,TRBD1,TGCGCCAGCAGCCAAGAGACAGGGTTAGGTACGGATACGCAGTATTTT,CASSQETGLGTDTQYF
.,TRBV7-2,TRBJ1-4,TRBD1,TGTGCCAGCAGCCCCCGGGACAGGAATGAAAAACTGTTTTTT,CASSPRDRNEKLFF
.,TRBV4-3,TRBJ2-3,.,TGCGCCAGCAGCCAAGATAGGCGGACAGATACGCAGTATTTT,CASSQDRRTDTQYF
once,TRBV9,TRBJ2-7,TRBD2,TGTGCCAGCAGCTTGGGACTAGCGGGAGGATCCTACGAGCAGTACTTC,CASSLGLAGGSYEQYF
.,TRBV28,TRBJ2-7,.,TGTGCCAGCAGTCCCCAGGGGAACTCCTACGAGCAGTACTTC,CASSPQGNSYEQYF
.,TRBV11-3,TRBJ2-2,TRBD2,TGTGCCAGCAGCTCTACTAGCGACCCGAACACCGGGGAGCTGTTTTTT,CASSSTSDPNTGELFF
.,TRBV6-5,TRBJ2-1,TRBD1,TGTGCCAGCAGGAACGACAGGGGGAGCTACAATGAGCAGTTCTTC,CASRNDRGSYNEQFF
.,TRBV5-5,TRBJ2-5,.,TGTGCCAGCAGCTCGGGATGGTATGAGACCCAGTACTTC,CASSSGWYETQYF
few,TRBV6-6,TRBJ2-5,.,TGTGCCAGCAGCCTCGACAGGAAGCAAGAGACCCAGTACTTC,CASSLDRKQETQYF
.,TRBV7-9,TRBJ2-7,.,TGTGCCAGCAGCTTTAGCAGTGTCTTAGACGAGCAGTACTTC,CASSFSSVLDEQYF
.,TRBV7-9,TRBJ2-7,TRBD1,TGTGCCAGCAGCTTGGAGGACAGGGCGGGCGAGCAGTACTTC,CASSLEDRAGEQYF
.,TRBV6-5,TRBJ2-7,TRBD1,TGTGCCAGCAGTTACCGGGACAGGGGGTACGAGCAGTACTTC,CASSYRDRGYEQYF
.,TRBV6-5,TRBJ2-7,TRBD1,TGTGCCAGCAGATTCGGACAGGCCTACGAGCAGTACTTC,CASRFGQAYEQYF
.,TRBV7-2,TRBJ2-5,.,TGTGCCAGCAGCTCCTCCTCGAAGAGGAAGACCCAGTACTTC,CASSSSSKRKTQYF
.,TRBV7-9,TRBJ1-5,.,TGTGCCAGCCAGGCTGACCCGGGGAGCAATCAGCCCCAGCATTTT,CASQADPGSNQPQHF
.,TRBV6-5,TRBJ1-6,TRBD1,TGTGCCAGCAGGCGGGGACAGTCTTCGACCCTCCACTTT,CASRRGQSSTLHF
.,TRBV7-2,TRBJ2-3,TRBD2,TGTGCCAGTGGGTTGCGGGGGGCCCGAGGTACGCAGTATTTT,CASGLRGARGTQYF
.,TRBV30,TRBJ1-2,.,TGTGCCTGGAACCAGGGGCGAAAGGTCTATGGCTACACCTTC,CAWNQGRKVYGYTF
.,TRBV9,TRBJ2-1,.,TGTGCCAGCAGCGGGCGATCGGGGGATCGTCAGTTCTTC,CASSGRSGDRQFF
.,TRBV6-5,TRBJ1-2,.,TGTGCCAGCAGTAACCCAGGGTGGGGTGGCTACACCTTC,CASSNPGWGGYTF
.,TRBV2,TRBJ1-2,.,TGTGCCAGCAGTGAAGAGCTAGCACATAACTATGGCTACACCTTC,CASSEELAHNYGYTF
.,TRBV27,TRBJ2-3,TRBD2,TGTGCCAGCAGATCTCACCTAGCGGGAGAGTTAGGCAGCACAGATACGCAGTATTTT,CASRSHLAGELGSTDTQYF
.,TRBV7-2,TRBJ1-6,TRBD1,TGTGCCAGCAGCTTATTAGGACAGGGCTCGTTATATAATTCACCCCTCCACTTT,CASSLLGQGSLYNSPLHF
.,TRBV6-1,TRBJ2-7,TRBD2,TGTGCCAGCAGTCCACGACTAGCGTTCTATGAGCAGTACTTC,CASSPRLAFYEQYF
.,TRBV7-2,TRBJ2-3,.,TGTGCCAGCAGCTGGAGAACAGATACGCAGTATTTT,CASSWRTDTQYF
.,TRBV12-1,TRBJ2-3,.,TGTGCCACCGTCCGGGAAGATACGCAGTATTTT,CATVREDTQYF